The rows below give T cell receptor beta chains drawn from one sample of a study of T cells in Graves' hyperthyroidism and ophthalmopathy. Using its own MiXCR run on the multiplex PCR reads, TCRdb lists one record per CDR3 protein. In the table there are about 480,000 distinct CDR3 sequences, 13% to 15% of which are singletons. The sequencing input was blood. Source of these receptors: a woman younger than 30 with Graves' hyperthyroidism. Each CDR3 is given with its conserved first and last residue.

TRBV12-3/TRBV12-4	TRBJ2-3	CATRRGAGDTQYF
TRBV2	TRBJ2-4	CASSESSALQYF
TRBV6-1	TRBJ2-2	CASSEVWGYTGELFF
TRBV4-2	TRBJ1-3	CASSQDNGAGNTIYF
TRBV12-3/TRBV12-4	TRBJ2-1	CASSLAGGPRNEQFF
TRBV9	TRBJ2-1	CASTPRGGTYNEQFF
TRBV25-1	TRBJ2-7	CASSELGGSYEQYF
TRBV19	TRBJ2-1	CASSIDFGGSGSYNEQFF
TRBV11-2	TRBJ1-6	CASSVRDRVGAPLHF
TRBV30	TRBJ1-1	CAWSVGRAWDTEAFF
TRBV3-1	TRBJ1-1	CASKTRDTNTEAFF
TRBV7-3	TRBJ2-5	CASSLGGSPETQYF
TRBV2	TRBJ2-2	CASSDPPSGRNTGELFF
TRBV4-2	TRBJ1-5	CASSQDPGVGQPQHF